This TCR beta chain originates from a study of T cells in Graves' hyperthyroidism and ophthalmopathy. With duration under 3 months, ophthalmopathy was active: Clinical Activity Score at least 3, NOSPECS at least 4. Uncontrolled infection, other autoimmune disease, pregnancy or lactation barred patients from enrollment. Thyroid ultrasound, orbital computed tomography, clinical symptoms, and serum thyroxine and TRAb underpinned diagnoses. Amplification of TCR beta CDR3 regions was performed using RNA transcripts as template. Primed by the HTBI set, a first-round RT-PCR was run on the TCR CDR3. TCRdb re-derived calls from the multiplex PCR reads in MiXCR, one entry per CDR3 protein. Of some 360,000 distinct CDR3 sequences listed, about a sixth were seen once; the top ten hold roughly 16%. With 1 base clipped from V and 5 bases from J, the junction kept 1 base outside the gene matches. Looked up from germline, CDR1 is LNHDA and CDR2 is SQIVND (reference sequence). The CDR3 consists of 14 residues.

This sequence originates from a woman between 35 and 50 years old with Graves' ophthalmopathy. What was sequenced was blood. The chain links TRBV19 to TRBJ1-1; 10 bases align to TRBD1. CDR3 amino acids: CASSIAGQGTEAFF. The CDR3 DNA follows: TGTGCCAGTAGTATAGCGGGACAGGGGACTGAAGCTTTCTTT. Combining the CDR3 with reference TRBV19 and TRBJ1-1 gives the whole variable domain DGGITQSPKYLFRKEGQNVTLSCEQNLNHDAMYWYRQDPGQGLRLIYYSQIVNDFQKGDIAEGYSVSREKKESFPLTVTSAQKNPTAFYLCASSIAGQGTEAFFGQGTRLTVV.